This T cell receptor beta chain was observed in a study of blood T cell repertoires in COVID-19. The CDR3 loop spans 13 amino acids. Germline assignment: CDR1 SEHNR and CDR2 FQNEAQ (reference sequence). The ends were cut back, 5 bases at V and 5 bases at J, with 12 bases in the middle. The table came from immunoSEQ multiplex PCR; TCRdb's copy has only in-frame clones and leaves some out. The sample includes approximately 54,000 clones, about 82% of them seen just once. Material for sequencing was peripheral blood. This sequence originates from a man aged 80 or over with active COVID-19. The chain couples TRBV7-9 to TRBJ2-5, with TRBD1 as a possible D gene (6 bases). CDR3 loop: CASSPGQGETQYF. Written as DNA, the CDR3 is TGTGCCAGCAGCCCAGGGCAGGGGGAGACCCAGTACTTC.